These 8 T cell receptor beta chains came from one sample sequenced in a study of cytomegalovirus exposure and HLA in healthy donors. The primer mix had 60 Vbeta and 13 Jbeta primers. The table came from immunoSEQ multiplex PCR; TCRdb's copy has only in-frame clones and leaves some out. The sample lists tens of thousands of clones; just over 65% were seen once. Sequenced sample: PBMCs. All receptors derive from a man aged 30-40 years in good health and CMV-seronegative.

This chain joins TRBV2 and TRBJ1-5; a possible D gene is TRBD1 (6 bases). V lost 5 bases, J lost 6 bases, and 17 bases lay in between. Germline CDR1 is SNHLY and CDR2 is FYNNEI. The CDR3 extends over 15 amino acids. The CDR3 is CASSPNAGALQPQHF. CDR3 in DNA: TGTGCCAGCAGTCCCAACGCAGGGGCCCTTCAGCCCCAGCATTTT.

The gene calls are TRBV7-2 and TRBJ1-1; D gene unclear. Germline loops: CDR1 SGHTA, CDR2 FQGNSA. V dropped 5 bases and J dropped 11 bases, with 15 bases sitting between them. The CDR3 loop spans 12 amino acids. For the CDR3, the DNA is TGTGCCAGCAGCCCATCCGTAAGAGGGGCTTTCTTT. Amino acids: CASSPSVRGAFF.

J is TRBJ2-7 and V is TRBV5-1; 9 nucleotides agree with TRBD1. Germline V gene sequence: CDR1 SGHRS, CDR2 YFSETQ. The CDR3 sequence is 14 residues long. With 2 bases clipped from V and 3 bases from J, the junction kept 3 bases outside the gene matches. Written as DNA, the CDR3 is TGCGCCAGCAGCTTTCCGGGACAGGGCTACGAGCAGTACTTC. This gives the protein CASSFPGQGYEQYF.

The chain joins TRBV4-3 to TRBJ1-2; maybe TRBD1 (6 bases). Germline V gene lookup returns CDR1 LGHNA and CDR2 YSLEER. The V end lost 0 bases, the J end lost 3 bases, and 11 bases lay between the germline ends. The CDR3 has 15 amino acids. DNA of the CDR3: TGCGCCAGCAGCCAAGAACGGGGGGGGCACTATGGCTACACCTTC. This sequence encodes CASSQERGGHYGYTF.

The chain joins TRBV5-1 to TRBJ2-3; 8 nucleotides match TRBD2. Germline CDR1 SGHRS, CDR2 YFSETQ. V was pared by 1 base and J by 1 base, with 2 bases of the junction left unmatched. The CDR3 has 15 residues. DNA for the CDR3: TGCGCCAGCAGCTTGCTTAGCGGGGGCACAGATACGCAGTATTTT. As protein: CASSLLSGGTDTQYF.

The chain carries TRBV9 and TRBJ2-1; 8 bases fit TRBD1. CDR3 length: 16 amino acids. In germline, CDR1 is SGDLS, CDR2 YYNGEE. With 4 bases clipped from V and 0 bases from J, the junction kept 6 bases outside the gene matches. The CDR3, as DNA: TGTGCCAGCAGCTCTCCCACAGGGGGCTCCTACAATGAGCAGTTCTTC. Encoded protein: CASSSPTGGSYNEQFF. Together with reference TRBV9 and TRBJ2-1, the CDR3 gives the full variable domain: DSGVTQTPKHLITATGQRVTLRCSPRSGDLSVYWYQQSLDQGLQFLIQYYNGEERAKGNILERFSAQQFPDLHSELNLSSLELGDSALYFCASSSPTGGSYNEQFFGPGTRLTVL.

The chain combines TRBV7-9 with TRBJ1-4; the match to TRBD1 covers 7 bases. Germline values: CDR1 SEHNR, CDR2 FQNEAQ (reference sequence). CDR3 length equals 14 residues. With 5 bases clipped from V and 4 bases from J, the junction kept 4 bases outside the gene matches. In nucleotides, the CDR3 is TGTGCCAGCAGCAGACAGGGAATTAATGAAAAACTGTTTTTT. Protein product: CASSRQGINEKLFF.

The chain joins TRBV19 to TRBJ2-1, with D unresolved. V lost 3 bases to trimming and J lost 0 bases, with 12 bases between them. CDR1 is LNHDA and CDR2 is SQIVND in the germline V gene (reference sequence). The CDR3 runs 16 residues. The CDR3 spells CASSIGEIFSYNEQFF. CDR3 DNA: TGTGCCAGTAGTATCGGTGAGATCTTCTCCTACAATGAGCAGTTCTTC. Supplemented by reference TRBV19 and TRBJ2-1, the full variable domain reads DGGITQSPKYLFRKEGQNVTLSCEQNLNHDAMYWYRQDPGQGLRLIYYSQIVNDFQKGDIAEGYSVSREKKESFPLTVTSAQKNPTAFYLCASSIGEIFSYNEQFFGPGTRLTVL.